Each of the 5 T cell receptor beta chains below was sequenced from the same sample in a study of beta chain features in type 1 diabetes. Whole-study findings and limits: Shorter TCRB CDR3s, moderately but significantly so, marked every one of the four CD4+ subsets in Type 1 diabetes patients.

No antigen is known for these receptors. Reverse transcribing all isolated RNA meant expressed TCRB transcripts were sequenced. The repertoire was sequenced with immunoSEQ multiplex PCR; TCRdb's copy has only in-frame clones and lacks some. In the table there are more than 300,000 clones, roughly 12% of which are singletons. The specimen was naive CD4+ T cells from blood. These receptors all come from a woman younger than 30 with type 1 diabetes.

The J gene is TRBJ2-5, the V gene TRBV28, with 9 bases matching TRBD1. CDR3 length: 13 residues. CDR1 and CDR2 (germline): MDHEN, SYDVKM. V was pared by 7 bases and J by 4 bases, with 4 bases of the junction left unmatched. The CDR3 sequence: CASTWDRVETQYF. CDR3 sequence (DNA): TGTGCCAGCACTTGGGACAGGGTAGAGACCCAGTACTTC.

J is TRBJ2-7 and V is TRBV5-1, with 9 bases matching TRBD1. CDR3 size: 15 residues. The V gene end was trimmed by 4 bases and the J gene end by 2 bases; junction bases not matched to a gene: 7. Per germline, CDR1 SGHRS and CDR2 YFSETQ. The CDR3 DNA reads as TGCGCCAGCAGCCAGGCCGGGACAGGGCCCTACGAGCAGTACTTC. Amino acid sequence: CASSQAGTGPYEQYF.

The V gene is TRBV28, the J gene TRBJ2-1; weak D call: TRBD1 (5 bases). The CDR3 is 13 amino acids. V lost 3 bases, J lost 8 bases, and 11 bases lay in between. CDR1 MDHEN and CDR2 SYDVKM come from the germline V gene. CDR3 nucleotides: TGTGCCAGCAGTTTGGGGCAGGGCGATGAGCAGTTCTTC. This codes for CASSLGQGDEQFF.

This clone was seen a handful of times. The V and J genes are TRBV28 and TRBJ2-7, with a tentative D call TRBD1 (6 bases). V lost 8 bases and J lost 3, with 17 bases in between. The CDR3 is 14 amino acids. In germline, CDR1 is MDHEN, CDR2 SYDVKM. CDR3 nucleotides: TGTGCCAGCGCATGGGGGCAGGGAGACTACGAGCAGTACTTC. Translating gives CASAWGQGDYEQYF.

The chain recombines TRBV14 with TRBJ2-1; tentative D call: TRBD2 (6 bases). The CDR3 runs 18 residues. V gave up 5 bases and J gave up 3 bases, with 23 bases separating them. Germline V lookup: CDR1 SGHDN, CDR2 FVKESK. The DNA of the CDR3 is TGTGCCAGCAGCATAAAAGCGGGCCTAAGGGATTTCTACAATGAGCAGTTCTTC. The encoded protein is CASSIKAGLRDFYNEQFF.